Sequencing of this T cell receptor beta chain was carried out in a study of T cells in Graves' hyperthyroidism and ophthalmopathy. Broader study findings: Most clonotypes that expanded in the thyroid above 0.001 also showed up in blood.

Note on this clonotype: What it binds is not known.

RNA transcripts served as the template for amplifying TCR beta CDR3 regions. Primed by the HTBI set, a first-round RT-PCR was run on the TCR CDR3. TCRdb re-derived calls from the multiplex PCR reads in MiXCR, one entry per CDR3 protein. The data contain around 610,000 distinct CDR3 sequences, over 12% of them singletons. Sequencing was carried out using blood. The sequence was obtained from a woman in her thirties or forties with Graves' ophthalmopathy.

The CDR3 protein is CASSIDPRQARKQPQHF. The CDR3 DNA is TGTGCCAGTAGTATAGATCCAAGACAGGCCCGGAAGCAGCCCCAGCATTTT. The gene calls are TRBV19 and TRBJ1-5, with D possibly matching TRBD1 (6 bases). This CDR3 has 17 amino acids. Trimming took 0 bases from V and 7 from J, leaving 19 bases between them. Germline assignment: CDR1 LNHDA and CDR2 SQIVND (reference sequence). Filled out from reference TRBV19 and TRBJ1-5, the complete variable domain reads DGGITQSPKYLFRKEGQNVTLSCEQNLNHDAMYWYRQDPGQGLRLIYYSQIVNDFQKGDIAEGYSVSREKKESFPLTVTSAQKNPTAFYLCASSIDPRQARKQPQHFGDGTRLSIL.